Below are 23 T cell receptor beta chains sequenced from a single sample in a study of blood T cell repertoires in COVID-19. This table comes from immunoSEQ multiplex PCR, and its TCRdb copy is limited to in-frame clones, with some not included. The sample records 70,000 to 85,000 clones, more than 65% being singletons. The specimen was peripheral blood. Receptor source: a man aged 80 or over with acute or convalescent COVID-19.

This clone was picked up a small number of times. The chain employs TRBV19 and TRBJ1-2; tentative D call: TRBD1 (6 bases). V was trimmed by 8 bases and J by 5 bases, leaving 15 bases between them. The CDR3 totals 13 residues. Germline V CDR1 and CDR2: LNHDA, SQIVND (reference sequence). Here the CDR3 reads CASQRRTEYGYTF. The DNA for the CDR3 is TGTGCCAGTCAGAGACGGACAGAGTATGGCTACACCTTC.

J is TRBJ1-2 and V is TRBV2; 7 bases match TRBD1. With V trimmed by 7 bases and J by 2 bases, 7 bases remained unmatched. Germline V CDR1 and CDR2: SNHLY, FYNNEI. CDR3 size: 14 residues. DNA of the CDR3: TGTGCCAGCAACCAGGACAGGATGAACTATGGCTACACCTTC. Amino acid sequence: CASNQDRMNYGYTF.

This chain links TRBV4-2 with TRBJ2-2; perhaps TRBD2 as D (6 bases). The CDR3 sequence is 15 residues long. In germline, CDR1 is LGHNA, CDR2 YNFKEQ. Trimming took 2 bases from V and 6 from J, leaving 13 bases between them. The DNA for the CDR3 is TGTGCCAGCAGCCAACGTCTGGGGGAGGCCGGGGAGCTGTTTTTT. Encoded protein: CASSQRLGEAGELFF.

This rearrangement joins TRBV10-3 to TRBJ2-6, with a tentative D call TRBD2 (6 bases). V was cut by 4 bases and J by 1 base, with 14 bases left in between. Germline values: CDR1 ENHRY, CDR2 SYGVKD. The CDR3 runs 17 residues. DNA of the CDR3: TGTGCCATCAGTGGGGTACGCCGGGGGTCTGGGGCCAACGTCCTGACTTTC. Translating it yields CAISGVRRGSGANVLTF.

The chain employs TRBV3-1 (or the pseudogene TRBV3-2) and TRBJ1-6; unclear D gene. V was pared by 1 base and J by 1 base, with 11 bases between. Germline V gene sequence: CDR1 LGHDT, CDR2 YNNKEL (reference sequence). This CDR3 has 17 residues. The CDR3 region is CASSQGSGQSYNSPLHF. The DNA of the CDR3 is TGTGCCAGCAGCCAAGGGTCAGGCCAGTCCTATAATTCACCCCTCCACTTT.

The chain employs TRBV27 and TRBJ2-1; tentative D call: TRBD2 (6 bases). The CDR3 consists of 16 residues. V was shortened by 4 bases and J by 3 bases, with 16 bases between the two germline ends. Germline V lookup: CDR1 MNHEY, CDR2 SMNVEV (reference sequence). The CDR3 loop reads CASSSGDPVGYNEQFF. The CDR3 DNA is TGTGCCAGCAGTTCGGGGGACCCCGTGGGCTACAATGAGCAGTTCTTC.

The chain recombines TRBV9 with TRBJ1-3; D is perhaps TRBD1 (5 bases). Trimming took off 3 bases at V and 4 bases at J, with 14 bases between the two ends. CDR3 length equals 15 residues. The germline V gene encodes CDR1 SGDLS and CDR2 YYNGEE. In DNA, the CDR3 is TGTGCCAGCAGCGCCAGAGCGGGGGGGGGAAACACCATATATTTT. It translates to CASSARAGGGNTIYF.

This rearrangement joins TRBV4-1 to TRBJ2-7; 15 nucleotides line up with TRBD2. The CDR3 runs 18 residues. Trimming removed 4 bases from V and 0 bases from J; junction bases left unmatched: 7. Germline CDR1 and CDR2: MGHRA and YSYEKL. The CDR3: CASSPRTSGGVNSYEQYF. The CDR3 DNA reads as TGCGCCAGCAGCCCCCGGACTAGCGGGGGGGTAAACTCCTACGAGCAGTACTTC.

The chain uses TRBV5-1 and TRBJ1-1, with D hard to call. V lost 0 bases to trimming and J lost 4 bases, with 13 bases between them. The length of the CDR3 is 15 residues. Germline CDR1 and CDR2: SGHRS and YFSETQ. The CDR3 loop is CASSLVEASITEAFF. DNA of the CDR3: TGCGCCAGCAGCTTGGTGGAGGCATCGATCACTGAAGCTTTCTTT. The full variable domain, its missing parts supplied by reference TRBV5-1 and TRBJ1-1, is KAGVTQTPRYLIKTRGQQVTLSCSPISGHRSVSWYQQTPGQGLQFLFEYFSETQRNKGNFPGRFSGRQFSNSRSEMNVSTLELGDSALYLCASSLVEASITEAFFGQGTRLTVV.

The V gene is TRBV11-3, the J gene TRBJ2-5, with TRBD2 matching 9 bases. The germline gives CDR1 SGHNT, CDR2 YENEEA. The ends lost 1 base at V and 5 bases at J; junction bases unmatched: 8. The CDR3 runs 16 residues. This chain's CDR3 is CASSLGASGAAETQYF. The CDR3 DNA reads as TGTGCCAGCAGCTTAGGGGCTAGCGGGGCGGCGGAGACCCAGTACTTC.

The CDR3 here is CASSPGTGGTDTQYF. The CDR3 bases are TGTGCCAGCTCACCCGGGACAGGTGGCACAGATACGCAGTATTTT. The rearrangement joins TRBV18 to TRBJ2-3; 8 bases agree with TRBD1. This CDR3 has 15 amino acids. Germline CDR1 reads KGHSH; CDR2 reads LQKENI. After removal of 3 bases from V and 1 base from J, the junction contained 3 bases not matched to a gene.

This clone has just one count. The CDR3 sequence: CASSPSYGEQYF. In DNA form, the CDR3 reads TGTGCCAGCAGCCCTTCTTACGGGGAGCAGTACTTC. This sequence joins TRBV12-3 or TRBV12-4 and TRBJ2-7; D gene unclear. The CDR3 covers 12 residues. The germline V and J ends were trimmed by 6 bases and 7 bases, with 13 bases remaining between them.

This clone appeared a few times. The chain carries TRBV6-5 and TRBJ1-5, with 9 positions matching TRBD1. Germline V lookup: CDR1 MNHEY, CDR2 SVGAGI. V trimming: 6 bases; J trimming: 16 bases; junction bases outside the gene matches: 10. The CDR3 is 12 amino acids. CDR3 protein: CASRSGTGLQHF. The DNA of the CDR3 is TGTGCCAGCAGGTCCGGGACAGGGTTGCAACATTTT.

This clone was seen just once. The CDR3 DNA sequence: TGTGCCAGCAGTCTCTCGGGACAGCCCCGGGGTGGCTACACCTTC. It codes for CASSLSGQPRGGYTF. The rearrangement uses TRBV27 and TRBJ1-2; 7 bases match TRBD1. This CDR3 is 15 amino acids long. After removal of 5 bases from V and 7 bases from J, the junction contained 13 bases not matched to a gene. CDR1 is MNHEY and CDR2 is SMNVEV in the germline V gene (reference sequence).

Only one count was recorded for this clone. The chain joins TRBV5-1 to TRBJ2-3; 8 bases fit TRBD2. CDR3 length equals 14 residues. CDR1 and CDR2 from the germline V gene are SGHRS and YFSETQ. Trimming cost V 3 bases and J 1 base; bases outside gene matches: 1. CDR3 residues: CASSWGLGTDTQYF. The DNA of the CDR3 is TGCGCCAGCAGCTGGGGACTAGGCACAGATACGCAGTATTTT.

The chain links TRBV5-1 to TRBJ2-1, with TRBD2 matching over 11 bases. CDR3 length: 14 residues. J lost 7 bases, V lost 0 bases, and 0 bases had no gene match. Germline V CDR1 and CDR2: SGHRS, YFSETQ. The CDR3 bases are TGCGCCAGCAGCTTGGGACTAGCGGGGAATGAGCAGTTCTTC. This gives the protein CASSLGLAGNEQFF.

In this sample, this clone turned up a few times. The J gene is TRBJ1-2, the V gene TRBV20-1, with a possible D match to TRBD1 (5 bases). Germline CDR1 is DFQATT and CDR2 is SNEGSKA (reference sequence). The CDR3 has 13 residues. V gave up 4 bases and J gave up 4 bases, with 13 bases separating them. The CDR3 loop reads CSATEAQGYGYTF. DNA of the CDR3: TGCAGTGCTACTGAGGCCCAGGGCTATGGCTACACCTTC.

CDR3 nucleotides: TGTGCCAGCAGCAACTACAGGGGAGAGCAGTTCTTC. Encoded protein: CASSNYRGEQFF. The chain has TRBV7-9 and TRBJ2-1; TRBD1 matches 7 bases. The trim removed 5 bases at V and 10 bases at J, leaving 5 bases unmatched. There are 12 residues in the CDR3. The germline gives CDR1 SEHNR, CDR2 FQNEAQ (reference sequence).

The V gene is TRBV6-5, the J gene TRBJ2-7; TRBD1 agrees at 9 bases. CDR3 length: 12 amino acids. CDR1 is MNHEY and CDR2 is SVGAGI in the germline V gene. V shed 5 bases, J shed 5 bases, and the junction held 1 base outside the gene matches. The CDR3 region is CASSTGGNEQYF. CDR3 DNA sequence: TGTGCCAGCAGTACAGGGGGCAACGAGCAGTACTTC.

The chain carries TRBV15 and TRBJ2-7; 8 nucleotides match TRBD1. This CDR3 is built from 19 residues. Losses at the gene ends were 0 bases for V and 0 bases for J; bases not matched to a gene: 13. The germline V gene has CDR1 LNHNV and CDR2 YYDKDF (reference sequence). The DNA of the CDR3 is TGTGCCACCAGCAGAGATCTTGGGACAGGTTCATACGGCTCCTACGAGCAGTACTTC. Residues: CATSRDLGTGSYGSYEQYF.

The rearrangement uses TRBV27 and TRBJ2-1, with 9 bases that match TRBD2. Per germline, CDR1 MNHEY and CDR2 SMNVEV (reference sequence). Unmatched junction bases numbered 4, after V lost 0 bases and J lost 4 bases. This CDR3 is built from 16 residues. CDR3 loop: CASSLSTAGGYNEQFF. Here the CDR3 DNA reads TGTGCCAGCAGTTTATCGACAGCGGGGGGATACAATGAGCAGTTCTTC.

The J gene is TRBJ1-3, the V gene TRBV5-5; TRBD1 might be the D (6 bases). V lost 0 bases, J lost 7 bases, and 17 bases lay in between. The germline CDR1 and CDR2 sequences are SGHKS and YYEKEE (reference sequence). The CDR3 loop spans 16 amino acids. As DNA, the CDR3 is TGTGCCAGCAGCTTGGCTCGGACAGCCGACGGGAACACCATATATTTT. Translation gives CASSLARTADGNTIYF.

This clone was detected only a few times. The chain combines TRBV3-1 (or the pseudogene TRBV3-2) with TRBJ1-3; no definite D call. The germline gives CDR1 LGHDT, CDR2 YNNKEL (reference sequence). This CDR3 contains 16 residues. Trimming stripped 2 bases from V and 1 base from J, with 12 bases between. The CDR3 DNA follows: TGTGCCAGCAGCCAAACCGCCCCGGGTTCTGGAAACACCATATATTTT. This codes for CASSQTAPGSGNTIYF.